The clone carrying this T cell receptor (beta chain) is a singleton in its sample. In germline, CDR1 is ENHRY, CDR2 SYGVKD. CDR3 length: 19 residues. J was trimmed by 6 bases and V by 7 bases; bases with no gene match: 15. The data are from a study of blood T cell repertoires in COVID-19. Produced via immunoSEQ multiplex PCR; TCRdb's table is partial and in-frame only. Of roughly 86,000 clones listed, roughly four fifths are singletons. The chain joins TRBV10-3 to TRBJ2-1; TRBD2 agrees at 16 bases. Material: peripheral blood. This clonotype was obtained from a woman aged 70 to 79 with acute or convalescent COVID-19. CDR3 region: CAIKTNPGLAGGPANEQFF. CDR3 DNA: TGTGCCATCAAGACTAACCCGGGACTAGCGGGGGGGCCGGCCAATGAGCAGTTCTTC.